This TCR beta chain emerged from a study of blood T cell repertoires in COVID-19. Whole-study context: COVID-19 samples from acute and convalescent phases originated in the United States, Italy and Spain. PBMCs, B-cell-depleted T cells, or T cells provided the cDNA or gDNA that made up the material.

Trimming at V came to 3 bases and at J to 6 bases, leaving 3 bases not matched to a gene. CDR1 is SGHAT and CDR2 is FQNNGV in the germline V gene. CDR3 length equals 13 residues. How the authors handled the data: How many nucleated cells were present was estimated from reference gene primer amplification. Sequencing used immunoSEQ multiplex PCR; TCRdb keeps in-frame clones, though not all of them. V, J and clone size are taken as reported in that table, and D and trimming were inferred from the DNA itself. Of roughly 250,000 clones in the sample, 70% to 85% were seen once. This clonotype was obtained from a woman at least 80 years old with acute or convalescent COVID-19. The chain links TRBV11-2 to TRBJ2-5, with 8 bases matching TRBD2. The specimen was peripheral blood. As DNA, the CDR3 is TGTGCCAGCAGCTTTACTAGCGGACAGACCCAGTACTTC. This gives the protein CASSFTSGQTQYF.